This T cell receptor (beta chain) came from a study of T cell responses to AZD1222 COVID-19 vaccine. The CDR3 runs to 16 residues. V shed 2 bases and J 7 bases; nucleotides not matched to a gene: 8. The germline gives CDR1 SGHVS, CDR2 FQNEAQ. TCRdb keeps only in-frame clones here, not all; method: immunoSEQ multiplex PCR. The sample shows under 95,000 clones, approximately 86% of them seen only once. The source is an adult in good health. This sequence joins TRBV7-8 and TRBJ1-6, with TRBD1 matching 7 bases. The sample consisted of peripheral blood, taken on day 0 of AZD1222 vaccination. DNA for the CDR3: TGTGCCAGCAGCTTACGAGAGGGGGCTGGGAATTCACCCCTCCACTTT. Translation gives CASSLREGAGNSPLHF.